This TCR beta chain was identified in a study of T cells in Graves' hyperthyroidism and ophthalmopathy. Study results and caveats: The model's output predicted ophthalmopathy at a median of about 6.5 months prior to onset.

RNA transcripts provided the source from which TCR beta CDR3 regions were amplified. HTBI primers were used for first-round RT-PCR of the TCR CDR3. TCRdb re-analysed the multiplex PCR reads in MiXCR, keeping a single row per CDR3 protein. The sample consists of 550,000 to 800,000 distinct CDR3 sequences, about a sixth of them appearing once. Trimming removed 5 bases at V and 4 bases at J, with 8 bases between. This CDR3 is built from 12 residues. Germline V gene sequence: CDR1 SEHNR, CDR2 FQNEAQ (reference sequence). Points on this clonotype: Antigen specificity is unknown.

The origin of this receptor is a young man with Graves' hyperthyroidism. V usage is TRBV7-9 and J usage is TRBJ1-2; weak D call: TRBD1 (6 bases). The sequenced material came from blood. The CDR3 protein is CASSNRAYGYTF. The CDR3 nucleotides are TGTGCCAGCAGCAACAGGGCCTATGGCTACACCTTC.